This section outlines one T cell receptor (beta chain) sequence together with its context. The data derive from a study of PD-L1 blockade in urothelial cancer. Looking at the study overall: Patients' atezolizumab regimen, 1,200 mg intravenously every 3 weeks, began in the mid-2010s. Male sex and bladder-origin urothelial cancer characterized about 85% of the roughly 30 patients.

The repertoire was sequenced with immunoSEQ multiplex PCR; TCRdb's copy has only in-frame clones and lacks some. The sample carries some 51,000 clones, about 86% recorded once. The CDR3 runs 14 residues. The germline V gene encodes CDR1 SGDLS and CDR2 YYNGEE. V lost 6 bases, J lost 4 bases, and 14 bases lay in between. The sample in question was PBMCs, obtained around atezolizumab (anti-PD-L1) treatment. V usage is TRBV9 and J usage is TRBJ1-3, with no clear D. This receptor was taken from a man between 60 and 70 years old with urothelial cancer. As DNA, the CDR3 is TGTGCCAGCAAACTCGGTGGTGAAGGAAACACCATATATTTT. Protein: CASKLGGEGNTIYF.